The 19 T cell receptor beta chains below were found in one sample sequenced in a study of T cell changes during pregnancy in multiple sclerosis. Generated by immunoSEQ multiplex PCR, the TCRdb table keeps only in-frame clones and is missing some. The sample records over 75,000 clones, around 92% being singletons. This specimen was peripheral blood, taken in the first trimester of pregnancy. Source of these receptors: a female donor with multiple sclerosis, enrolled in a pregnancy study.

V and J are TRBV27 and TRBJ1-1, with 11 bases fitting TRBD1. The CDR3 totals 14 residues. The ends lost 7 bases at V and 6 bases at J; junction bases unmatched: 7. Germline-derived CDR1 and CDR2 are MNHEY and SMNVEV (reference sequence). The DNA of the CDR3 is TGTGCCAGCACCCCGGGACAGGGGGTCGCTGAAGCTTTCTTT. Its protein product is CASTPGQGVAEAFF.

This chain joins TRBV6-6 and TRBJ2-2, with 7 bases that match TRBD2. The V segment lost 8 bases and the J segment 4 bases; nucleotides outside the gene matches: 7. This CDR3 contains 14 residues. The germline V gene encodes CDR1 MNHNY and CDR2 SVGAGI (reference sequence). The CDR3 DNA reads as TGTGCCAGCCTCGCGGGAGTCTCCACCGGGGAGCTGTTTTTT. Translation: CASLAGVSTGELFF.

This clone was observed once. V gene TRBV11-3 combines with J gene TRBJ2-3; possibly TRBD1 for D (5 bases). Germline V lookup: CDR1 SGHNT, CDR2 YENEEA. The CDR3 runs to 13 residues. V was pared by 2 bases and J by 3 bases, with 6 bases between. The CDR3 nucleotides are TGTGCCAGCAGCTTACGACAGACAGATACGCAGTATTTT. Amino acid sequence: CASSLRQTDTQYF. The full variable domain, completed using reference TRBV11-3 and TRBJ2-3, is EAGVVQSPRYKIIEKKQPVAFWCNPISGHNTLYWYLQNLGQGPELLIRYENEEAVDDSQLPKDRFSAERLKGVDSTLKIQPAELGDSAVYLCASSLRQTDTQYFGPGTRLTVL.

V and J are TRBV7-8 and TRBJ1-1, with a weak D call TRBD1 (5 bases). Trimming left V 3 bases short and J 4 bases short, with 9 bases between. The CDR3 loop spans 13 amino acids. CDR1 and CDR2 from the germline V gene are SGHVS and FQNEAQ. The CDR3 is CASSFVGATEAFF. The CDR3, as DNA: TGTGCCAGCAGCTTTGTAGGGGCCACTGAAGCTTTCTTT. Based on the CDR3 plus reference TRBV7-8 and TRBJ1-1, the full variable domain is GAGVSQSPRYKVAKRGQDVALRCDPISGHVSLFWYQQALGQGPEFLTYFQNEAQLDKSGLPSDRFFAERPEGSVSTLKIQRTQQEDSAVYLCASSFVGATEAFFGQGTRLTVV.

The V and J genes are TRBV7-2 and TRBJ1-4; weak D call: TRBD1 (6 bases). The V and J ends lost 5 bases and 6 bases respectively, with 13 bases between them. The CDR3 runs 14 residues. Germline V gives CDR1 SGHTA, CDR2 FQGNSA. The CDR3 region has the DNA TGTGCCAGCAGCAAACAGGGTTTGGATGAAAAACTGTTTTTT. It codes for CASSKQGLDEKLFF.

This chain joins TRBV5-1 and TRBJ1-1; D gene uncertain. The germline V and J ends were trimmed by 0 bases and 2 bases, with 11 bases remaining between them. The CDR3 loop spans 15 amino acids. CDR1 is SGHRS and CDR2 is YFSETQ in the germline V gene. The CDR3: CASSLDTAKNTEAFF. For the CDR3, the DNA is TGCGCCAGCAGCTTGGATACAGCTAAAAACACTGAAGCTTTCTTT.

J is TRBJ1-2 and V is TRBV13; 8 bases agree with TRBD1. The trim removed 3 bases at V and 2 bases at J, leaving 2 bases unmatched. The CDR3 length is 14 residues. Looked up from germline, CDR1 is PRHDT and CDR2 is FYEKMQ (reference sequence). The chain's CDR3 is CASSFRGQNYGYTF. CDR3 coding DNA: TGTGCCAGCAGCTTCAGGGGGCAAAACTATGGCTACACCTTC.

The chain employs TRBV6-1 and TRBJ2-7; 11 bases align to TRBD2. The germline CDR1 and CDR2 sequences are MNHNS and SASEGT. The CDR3 spans 15 residues. V was clipped by 0 bases and J by 3 bases; unmatched bases: 1. The CDR3 nucleotides are TGTGCCAGCAGTGAAGCAACTAGCGGGAGCTACGAGCAGTACTTC. Translating gives CASSEATSGSYEQYF.

The chain is built from TRBV25-1 and TRBJ1-2, with D hard to call. The CDR3 extends over 13 amino acids. V lost 4 bases, J lost 8 bases, and 14 bases lay in between. Germline CDR1 is MGHDK and CDR2 is SYGVNS. CDR3 residues: CASSGQFDRGYTF. The CDR3 DNA reads TGTGCCAGCAGTGGCCAGTTTGATCGCGGCTACACCTTC.

This chain uses TRBV27 with TRBJ2-7; 8 nucleotides agree with TRBD1. The CDR3 contains 14 residues. V shed 5 bases and J 4 bases; nucleotides not matched to a gene: 7. The germline V gene encodes CDR1 MNHEY and CDR2 SMNVEV (reference sequence). The CDR3 DNA is TGTGCCAGCAGTCCAAACAGGGGGTGGTACGAGCAGTACTTC. This sequence encodes CASSPNRGWYEQYF.

The V call is TRBV19, the J call TRBJ1-1; D not resolved. Between the trimmed V and J ends, which lost 4 bases and 1 base, there was a span of 4 bases. CDR1 and CDR2 from the germline V gene are LNHDA and SQIVND (reference sequence). The length of the CDR3 is 12 residues. CDR3 nucleotide sequence: TGTGCCAGTAGTAAGAGGAACACTGAAGCTTTCTTT. Its translation: CASSKRNTEAFF.

The chain is built from TRBV5-1 and TRBJ2-5; D possibly corresponds to TRBD2 (6 bases). Between the trimmed V and J ends, which lost 6 bases and 4 bases, there was a span of 22 bases. This CDR3 spans 16 amino acids. Per germline, CDR1 SGHRS and CDR2 YFSETQ. CDR3 sequence: CASTRGSHPAGETQYF. The DNA for the CDR3 is TGCGCCAGCACCCGGGGGTCCCACCCCGCGGGAGAGACCCAGTACTTC.

The sample holds one count of this clone. This chain uses TRBV2 with TRBJ2-3; 7 bases match TRBD2. Looked up from germline, CDR1 is SNHLY and CDR2 is FYNNEI. The V segment lost 5 bases and the J segment 2 bases; nucleotides outside the gene matches: 4. There are 14 residues in the CDR3. CDR3 DNA: TGTGCCAGCAGTTCCCGGGACTACACAGATACGCAGTATTTT. Translating it yields CASSSRDYTDTQYF.

Only one count was recorded for this clone. J is TRBJ2-1 and V is TRBV27; 10 bases are a match to TRBD2. The J segment lost 3 bases and the V segment lost 3 bases, leaving 5 bases of the junction unmatched. This CDR3 region has 16 residues. CDR1 MNHEY and CDR2 SMNVEV come from the germline V gene (reference sequence). The CDR3, as DNA: TGTGCCAGCAGTTTTCTTCCTAGCGGGAGCTACAATGAGCAGTTCTTC. The encoded protein is CASSFLPSGSYNEQFF.

V usage is TRBV27 and J usage is TRBJ2-7; 11 bases match TRBD2. Germline V lookup: CDR1 MNHEY, CDR2 SMNVEV (reference sequence). The CDR3 has 17 amino acids. Trimming removed 2 bases from V and 5 bases from J; junction bases left unmatched: 11. CDR3 residues: CASSLGLAGGLSDEQYF. In nucleotides, the CDR3 is TGTGCCAGCAGTTTAGGTCTAGCGGGGGGCCTCAGCGACGAGCAGTACTTC.

This chain links TRBV13 with TRBJ2-5; TRBD2 aligns across 15 bases. The germline gives CDR1 PRHDT, CDR2 FYEKMQ (reference sequence). V was pared by 4 bases and J by 5 bases, with 29 bases of the junction left unmatched. This CDR3 has 24 residues. The DNA for the CDR3 is TGTGCCAGCAGCTCGACACCAGGGGAATTCGGACTAGCGGGAGGGCCCGACCTTATCGAGACCCAGTACTTC. Protein product: CASSSTPGEFGLAGGPDLIETQYF.

This clone was detected once. This chain joins TRBV5-1 and TRBJ2-3; the D gene is possibly TRBD2 (7 bases). This CDR3 has 15 residues. Germline V gene data show CDR1 as SGHRS and CDR2 as YFSETQ. V was cut by 7 bases and J by 2 bases, with 17 bases left in between. The CDR3 sequence: CASASGGPNTDTQYF. The CDR3 nucleotides read TGCGCCAGCGCATCGGGGGGCCCGAACACAGATACGCAGTATTTT.

The chain recombines TRBV25-1 with TRBJ2-1; perhaps TRBD2 as D (5 bases). V gave up 5 bases and J gave up 5 bases, with 22 bases separating them. This CDR3 is built from 17 residues. CDR1 is MGHDK, CDR2 SYGVNS, per germline. The CDR3 loop reads CASSPTRGIGVDNEQFF. The CDR3 DNA reads as TGTGCCAGCAGTCCCACCCGGGGTATTGGTGTGGACAATGAGCAGTTCTTC.

The V and J genes are TRBV27 and TRBJ1-5; D may be TRBD1 (6 bases). The germline V gene has CDR1 MNHEY and CDR2 SMNVEV (reference sequence). The ends were cut back, 6 bases at V and 2 bases at J, with 20 bases in the middle. The CDR3 spans 17 residues. The CDR3 coding sequence is TGTGCCAGCAGCAGAGCCGGGGGGCGTCGGGGCAATCAGCCCCAGCATTTT. Its protein is CASSRAGGRRGNQPQHF.